These 18 T cell receptor beta chains came from one sample sequenced in a study of blood T cell repertoires in COVID-19. TCRdb's table, derived via immunoSEQ multiplex PCR, lists solely in-frame clones and lacks some. The data hold 95,000 to 100,000 clones, with roughly nine tenths observed a single time. Sequencing used peripheral blood. Receptors were obtained from a man in his fifties or sixties with acute or convalescent COVID-19.

The V gene is TRBV6-5, the J gene TRBJ1-2, with D perhaps matching TRBD1 (5 bases). CDR1 MNHEY and CDR2 SVGAGI come from the germline V gene. This CDR3 has 12 residues. Trimming removed 9 bases from V and 8 bases from J, with 16 bases in between. The CDR3 loop is CASTRAGRGYTF. CDR3 sequence (DNA): TGTGCCAGTACGCGTGCGGGGCGAGGCTACACCTTC.

The chain recombines TRBV24-1 with TRBJ1-6, with 10 bases aligning to TRBD1. The CDR3 is made up of 19 amino acids. Trimming took 5 bases from V and 2 from J; bases not matched to a gene: 11. CDR1 KGHDR and CDR2 SFDVKD come from the germline V gene. The CDR3 DNA is TGTGCCACCAGTGGCTGGGACAGGGGAAAGGGGACCTATAATTCACCCCTCCACTTT. Encoded protein: CATSGWDRGKGTYNSPLHF.

This clone has just one count. This rearrangement joins TRBV9 to TRBJ1-5, with 9 bases identical to TRBD1. Germline V gene lookup returns CDR1 SGDLS and CDR2 YYNGEE. The length of the CDR3 is 15 residues. After removal of 4 bases from V and 7 bases from J, the junction contained 9 bases not matched to a gene. The CDR3 DNA reads as TGTGCCAGCAGCTCTAATACTGACAGGGGGCAGCCCCAGCATTTT. Its protein is CASSSNTDRGQPQHF.

The chain uses TRBV5-4 and TRBJ2-1; D gene uncertain. Germline CDR1 and CDR2: SGHNT and YYREEE (reference sequence). This CDR3 region has 13 residues. V was clipped by 4 bases and J by 5 bases, with 10 bases between them. DNA for the CDR3: TGTGCCAGCAGCACACCGTCGAACAATGAGCAGTTCTTC. It translates to CASSTPSNNEQFF.

The V gene is TRBV6-1, the J gene TRBJ2-3; D is ambiguous. The germline V gene encodes CDR1 MNHNS and CDR2 SASEGT. The V and J ends lost 0 bases and 2 bases respectively, with 6 bases between them. The CDR3 has 14 amino acids. CDR3 amino acids: CASSEATVTDTQYF. The CDR3, as DNA: TGTGCCAGCAGTGAAGCCACAGTCACAGATACGCAGTATTTT.

The chain employs TRBV30 and TRBJ1-5; tentatively, D is TRBD1 (5 bases). Trimming left V 1 base short and J 7 bases short, with 14 bases between. The CDR3 runs 14 residues. Germline V gene sequence: CDR1 GTSNPN, CDR2 SVGIG (reference sequence). CDR3 region: CAWSGQEGIQPQHF. CDR3 in DNA: TGTGCCTGGAGTGGCCAGGAGGGGATCCAGCCCCAGCATTTT.

The CDR3: CASSFSTGNTEAFF. CDR3 sequence (DNA): TGCGCCAGCAGCTTCTCGACAGGGAACACTGAAGCTTTCTTT. This chain joins TRBV5-1 and TRBJ1-1; possibly TRBD1 for D (6 bases). Per germline, CDR1 SGHRS and CDR2 YFSETQ. This CDR3 is 14 amino acids long. V lost 2 bases and J lost 1, with 9 bases in between.

The chain couples TRBV19 to TRBJ1-5, with 10 bases that match TRBD1. Trimming removed 3 bases from V and 7 bases from J; junction bases left unmatched: 6. The CDR3 loop spans 15 amino acids. The V gene's germline CDR1 is LNHDA and CDR2 SQIVND (reference sequence). CDR3 in amino acids: CASSISWDRGQPQHF. The CDR3 nucleotides read TGTGCCAGTAGTATTTCGTGGGACAGGGGCCAGCCCCAGCATTTT.

The chain has TRBV19 and TRBJ1-2, with no clear D. Germline loops: CDR1 LNHDA, CDR2 SQIVND (reference sequence). The CDR3 has 13 amino acids. Trimming shortened V by 7 bases and J by 4 bases, and 13 bases separated the two germline ends. The CDR3 DNA reads as TGTGCCAGTACCCCTCCTGGAGTCTATGGCTACACCTTC. As protein: CASTPPGVYGYTF.

V is TRBV19 and J is TRBJ2-5, with a weak D call TRBD2 (5 bases). Between the trimmed V and J ends, which lost 4 bases and 2 bases, there was a span of 14 bases. The CDR3 runs to 15 residues. The V gene's germline CDR1 is LNHDA and CDR2 SQIVND (reference sequence). This CDR3 is CASSKGAALQETQYF. CDR3 in DNA: TGTGCCAGTAGTAAAGGAGCGGCCTTACAAGAGACCCAGTACTTC.

This chain links TRBV16 with TRBJ1-5; TRBD1 matches 7 bases. The germline V gene has CDR1 KGHSY and CDR2 FQNENV. After removal of 5 bases from V and 0 bases from J, the junction contained 4 bases not matched to a gene. This CDR3 has 15 amino acids. The DNA of the CDR3 is TGTGCCAGCAGCTCATCAGGGGGTAGCAATCAGCCCCAGCATTTT. This translates into CASSSSGGSNQPQHF.

The rearrangement joins TRBV24-1 to TRBJ2-7; 7 nucleotides line up with TRBD1. The V and J ends lost 3 bases and 12 bases, in that order; junction bases with no gene match: 10. The CDR3 has 13 residues. Germline loops: CDR1 KGHDR, CDR2 SFDVKD. CDR3 sequence (DNA): TGTGCCACCAGTGATCAGACAGGGCCCACGCGGTACTTC. The encoded protein is CATSDQTGPTRYF.

The CDR3 spells CASSDQGSYGYTF. The CDR3 coding sequence is TGTGCCAGCAGTGATCAGGGCAGCTATGGCTACACCTTC. The rearrangement uses TRBV6-1 and TRBJ1-2; maybe TRBD1 (5 bases). The germline V gene encodes CDR1 MNHNS and CDR2 SASEGT. V lost 3 bases to trimming and J lost 4 bases, with 9 bases between them. CDR3 size: 13 residues.

The V call is TRBV14, the J call TRBJ2-2; possibly TRBD1 for D (5 bases). This CDR3 contains 15 residues. The germline V gene encodes CDR1 SGHDN and CDR2 FVKESK. V was pared by 2 bases and J by 5 bases, with 12 bases between. The CDR3 spells CASSQQAGPTGELFF. The CDR3 DNA is TGTGCCAGCAGCCAACAAGCAGGGCCAACCGGGGAGCTGTTTTTT.

The chain is built from TRBV3-1 (or the pseudogene TRBV3-2) and TRBJ1-1, with TRBD1 as a possible D gene (6 bases). The CDR3 totals 16 residues. CDR1 is LGHDT, CDR2 YNNKEL, per germline (reference sequence). Deletions cut 1 base from V and 0 bases from J, with 12 bases between. The DNA of the CDR3 is TGTGCCAGCAGCCAAGGGAGGGGGGGCATGAACACTGAAGCTTTCTTT. It encodes CASSQGRGGMNTEAFF.

This clone came up a few times. CDR3 coding DNA: TGTGCCAGCAGTTTGACAATCGGATTCACTGAAGCTTTCTTT. Protein product: CASSLTIGFTEAFF. V and J are TRBV27 and TRBJ1-1; D unresolved. V was cut by 3 bases and J by 4 bases, with 12 bases left in between. The CDR3 is made up of 14 amino acids. The germline gives CDR1 MNHEY, CDR2 SMNVEV (reference sequence).

In the case of this clone: At one boundary the junction diverges from the germline segment, which might be a read error. This chain links TRBV12-3 or TRBV12-4 with TRBJ2-7; 10 nucleotides match TRBD2. The CDR3 covers 13 residues. CDR3: CASSLAGANEQYF. Written as DNA, the CDR3 is TGTGCCAGCAGTCTAGCGGGGGCGAACGAGCAGTACTTC.

V gene TRBV30 combines with J gene TRBJ1-6; 7 positions agree with TRBD1. Germline CDR1 reads GTSNPN; CDR2 reads SVGIG (reference sequence). CDR3 length equals 14 residues. V shed 2 bases, J shed 7 bases, and the junction held 5 bases outside the gene matches. CDR3 loop: CAWSNAGGNSPLHF. The CDR3 DNA sequence: TGTGCCTGGAGTAACGCAGGGGGAAATTCACCCCTCCACTTT.